This TCR beta chain was obtained from a study of blood T cell repertoires in COVID-19. Study-level background: Samples came from the United States, Italy and Spain, spanning acute and convalescent COVID-19. The cDNA or gDNA used as material had been derived from T cells, B-cell-depleted T cells, or PBMCs.

In the original workflow: Amplification with reference gene primers provided the estimates of nucleated cell counts. Clones were read by immunoSEQ multiplex PCR, and TCRdb kept only the in-frame ones, dropping some. For V, J and clone size, that table is used; D and trimming come from the DNA. The sample holds under 350,000 clones, 83% seen once. The TCR originated in a woman between 45 and 60 years old who had recovered from COVID-19. The sample taken for sequencing was peripheral blood.

The CDR3 nucleotides are TGTGCCAGCAGCCTCACAGGGGCAGGGCCCCTCCACTTT. Translated: CASSLTGAGPLHF. V usage is TRBV6-2 or TRBV6-3 and J usage is TRBJ1-6; TRBD1 aligns across 7 bases. The length of the CDR3 is 13 residues. Trimming removed 6 bases from V and 13 bases from J; junction bases left unmatched: 9. Germline V CDR1 and CDR2: MNHEY, SVGEGT.